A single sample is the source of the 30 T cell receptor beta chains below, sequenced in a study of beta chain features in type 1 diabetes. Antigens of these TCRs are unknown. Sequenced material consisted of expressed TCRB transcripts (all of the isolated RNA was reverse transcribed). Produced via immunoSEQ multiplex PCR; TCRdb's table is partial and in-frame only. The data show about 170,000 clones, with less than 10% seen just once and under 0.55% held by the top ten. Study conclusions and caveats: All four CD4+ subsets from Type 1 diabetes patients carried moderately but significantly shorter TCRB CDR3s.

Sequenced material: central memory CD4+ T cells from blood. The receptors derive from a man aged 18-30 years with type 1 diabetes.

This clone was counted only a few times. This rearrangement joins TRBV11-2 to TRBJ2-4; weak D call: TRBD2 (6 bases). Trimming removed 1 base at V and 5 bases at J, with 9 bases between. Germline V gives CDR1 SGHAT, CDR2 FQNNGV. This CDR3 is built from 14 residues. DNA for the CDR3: TGTGCCAGCAGCTTAGCCGGAGGGGAAAACATTCAGTACTTC. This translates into CASSLAGGENIQYF.

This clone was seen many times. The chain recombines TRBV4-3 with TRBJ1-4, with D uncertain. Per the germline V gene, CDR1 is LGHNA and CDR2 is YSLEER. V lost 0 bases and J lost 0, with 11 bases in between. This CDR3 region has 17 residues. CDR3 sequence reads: CASSQDPRSTTNEKLFF. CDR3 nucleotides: TGCGCCAGCAGCCAAGATCCGCGGTCGACAACTAATGAAAAACTGTTTTTT.

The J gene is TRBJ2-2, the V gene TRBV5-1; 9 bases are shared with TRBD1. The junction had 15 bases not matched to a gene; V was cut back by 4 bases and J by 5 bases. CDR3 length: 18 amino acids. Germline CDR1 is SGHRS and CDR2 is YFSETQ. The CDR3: CASSRDRADRMWTGELFF. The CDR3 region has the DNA TGCGCCAGCAGCCGGGACAGGGCGGACCGGATGTGGACCGGGGAGCTGTTTTTT.

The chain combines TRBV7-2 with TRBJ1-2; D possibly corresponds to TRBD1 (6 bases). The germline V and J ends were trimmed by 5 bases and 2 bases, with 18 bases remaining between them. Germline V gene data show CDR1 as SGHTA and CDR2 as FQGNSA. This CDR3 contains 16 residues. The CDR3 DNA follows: TGTGCCAGCAGCCCGGGCAGGGGCTCTCGGAACTATGGCTACACCTTC. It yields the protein CASSPGRGSRNYGYTF.

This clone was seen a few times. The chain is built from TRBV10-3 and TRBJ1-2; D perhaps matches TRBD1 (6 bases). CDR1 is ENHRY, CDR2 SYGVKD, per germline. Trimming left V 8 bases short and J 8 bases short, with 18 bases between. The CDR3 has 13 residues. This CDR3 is CAIAGQYREGYTF. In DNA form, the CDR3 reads TGTGCCATCGCCGGGCAATACAGGGAAGGCTACACCTTC.

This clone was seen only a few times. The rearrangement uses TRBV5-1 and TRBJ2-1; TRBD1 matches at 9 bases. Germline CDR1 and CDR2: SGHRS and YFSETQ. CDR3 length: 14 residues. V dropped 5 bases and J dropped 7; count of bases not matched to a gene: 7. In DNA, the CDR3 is TGCGCCAGCAGAGAACAGGGGGCAGGAAATGAGCAGTTCTTC. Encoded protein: CASREQGAGNEQFF.

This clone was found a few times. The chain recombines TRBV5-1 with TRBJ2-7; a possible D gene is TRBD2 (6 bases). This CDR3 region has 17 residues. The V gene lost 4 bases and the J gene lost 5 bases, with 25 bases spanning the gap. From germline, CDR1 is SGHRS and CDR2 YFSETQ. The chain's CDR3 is CASSAFFGTGVGNEQYF. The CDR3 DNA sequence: TGCGCCAGCAGCGCGTTTTTCGGTACGGGAGTCGGGAACGAGCAGTACTTC.

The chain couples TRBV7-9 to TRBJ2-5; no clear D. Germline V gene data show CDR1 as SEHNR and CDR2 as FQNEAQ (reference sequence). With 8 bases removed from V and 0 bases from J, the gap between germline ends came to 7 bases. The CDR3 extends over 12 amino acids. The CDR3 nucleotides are TGTGCCAGCCGCCGGGACCAAGAGACCCAGTACTTC. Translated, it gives CASRRDQETQYF.

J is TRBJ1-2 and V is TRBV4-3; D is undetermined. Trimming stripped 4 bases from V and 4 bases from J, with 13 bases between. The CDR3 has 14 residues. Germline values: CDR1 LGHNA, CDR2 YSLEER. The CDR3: CASSRGGGSYGYTF. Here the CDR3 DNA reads TGCGCCAGCAGCCGGGGAGGAGGGTCCTATGGCTACACCTTC.

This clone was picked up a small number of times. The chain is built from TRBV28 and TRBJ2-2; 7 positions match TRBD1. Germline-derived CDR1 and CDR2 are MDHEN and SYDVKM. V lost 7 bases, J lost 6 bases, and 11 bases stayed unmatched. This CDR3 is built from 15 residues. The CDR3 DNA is TGTGCCAGCACGACGACAGGGTTAATCGCCGGGGAGCTGTTTTTT. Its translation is CASTTTGLIAGELFF.

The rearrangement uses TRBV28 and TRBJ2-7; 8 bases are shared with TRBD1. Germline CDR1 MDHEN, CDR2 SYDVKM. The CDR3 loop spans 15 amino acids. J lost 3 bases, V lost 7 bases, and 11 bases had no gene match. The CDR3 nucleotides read TGTGCCAGCATTACCCCCGGGACAGGCGGCTACGAGCAGTACTTC. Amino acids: CASITPGTGGYEQYF.

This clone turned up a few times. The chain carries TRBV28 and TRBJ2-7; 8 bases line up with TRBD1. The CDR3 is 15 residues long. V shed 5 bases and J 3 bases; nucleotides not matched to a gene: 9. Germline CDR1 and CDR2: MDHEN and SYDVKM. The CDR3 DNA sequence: TGTGCCAGCAGTCCCTTAGGACAGGGAGACTACGAGCAGTACTTC. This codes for CASSPLGQGDYEQYF.

The CDR3 protein is CARSPRDRPYNEQFF. CDR3 DNA: TGTGCCAGGAGTCCCCGGGACAGACCCTACAATGAGCAGTTCTTC. This sequence joins TRBV5-3 and TRBJ2-1, with TRBD1 identical over 7 bases. TRBV5-3 is noted as an ORF with a role that remains uncertain. The CDR3 has 15 residues. V shed 8 bases, J shed 2 bases, and the junction held 10 bases outside the gene matches.

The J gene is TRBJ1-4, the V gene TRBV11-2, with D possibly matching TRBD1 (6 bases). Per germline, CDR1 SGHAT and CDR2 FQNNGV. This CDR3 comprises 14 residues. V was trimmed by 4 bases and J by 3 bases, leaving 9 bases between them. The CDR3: CASSSGASNEKLFF. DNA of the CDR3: TGTGCCAGCAGCTCAGGGGCCTCTAATGAAAAACTGTTTTTT.

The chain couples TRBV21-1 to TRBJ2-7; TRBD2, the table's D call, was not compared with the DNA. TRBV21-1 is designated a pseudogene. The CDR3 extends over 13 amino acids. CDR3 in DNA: TGTGCCAGCAGCCGTTCGCCCGCGGGCCCCTTTTACTTC. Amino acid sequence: CASSRSPAGPFYF.

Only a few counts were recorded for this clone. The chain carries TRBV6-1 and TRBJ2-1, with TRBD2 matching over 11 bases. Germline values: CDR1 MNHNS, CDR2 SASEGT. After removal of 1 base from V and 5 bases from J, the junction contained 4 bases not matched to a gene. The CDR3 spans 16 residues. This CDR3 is CASSEVGLAANNEQFF. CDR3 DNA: TGTGCCAGCAGTGAAGTGGGACTAGCGGCGAACAATGAGCAGTTCTTC.

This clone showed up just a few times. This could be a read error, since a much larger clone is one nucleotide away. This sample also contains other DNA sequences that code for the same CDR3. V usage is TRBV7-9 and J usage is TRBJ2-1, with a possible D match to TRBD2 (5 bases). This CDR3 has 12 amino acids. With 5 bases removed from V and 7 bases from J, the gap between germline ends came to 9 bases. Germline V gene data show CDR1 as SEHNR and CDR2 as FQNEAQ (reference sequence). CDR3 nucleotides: TGTGCCAGCAGCGCGACGGGGAATGAGCAGTTCTTC. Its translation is CASSATGNEQFF.

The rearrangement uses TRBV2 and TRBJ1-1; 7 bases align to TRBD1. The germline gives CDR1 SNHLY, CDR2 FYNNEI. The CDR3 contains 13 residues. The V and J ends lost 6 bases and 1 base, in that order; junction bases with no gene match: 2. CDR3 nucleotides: TGTGCCAGCAGCGGACAGGCGAACACTGAAGCTTTCTTT. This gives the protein CASSGQANTEAFF. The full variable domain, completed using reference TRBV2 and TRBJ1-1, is EPEVTQTPSHQVTQMGQEVILRCVPISNHLYFYWYRQILGQKVEFLVSFYNNEISEKSEIFDDQFSVERPDGSNFTLKIRSTKLEDSAMYFCASSGQANTEAFFGQGTRLTVV.

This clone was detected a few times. The CDR3 DNA follows: TGTGCCAGTTGGCGGGGCCTCTACGAGCAGTACTTC. The encoded protein is CASWRGLYEQYF. V and J are TRBV9 and TRBJ2-7, with a possible D match to TRBD2 (6 bases). V dropped 8 bases and J dropped 3 bases, with 12 bases sitting between them. Germline V lookup: CDR1 SGDLS, CDR2 YYNGEE. CDR3 size: 12 residues.

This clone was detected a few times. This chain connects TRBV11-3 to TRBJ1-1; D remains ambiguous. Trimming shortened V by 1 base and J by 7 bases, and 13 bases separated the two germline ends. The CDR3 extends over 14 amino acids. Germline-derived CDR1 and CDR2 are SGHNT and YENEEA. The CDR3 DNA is TGTGCCAGCAGCTTAGGAGGTATCGGGGTTGAAGCTTTCTTT. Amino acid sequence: CASSLGGIGVEAFF.

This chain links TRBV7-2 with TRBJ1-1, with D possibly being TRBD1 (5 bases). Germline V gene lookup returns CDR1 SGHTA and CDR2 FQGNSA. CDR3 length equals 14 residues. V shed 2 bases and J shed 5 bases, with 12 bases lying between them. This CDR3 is CASSLLQGPTEAFF. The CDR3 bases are TGTGCCAGCAGCTTACTCCAGGGCCCTACTGAAGCTTTCTTT. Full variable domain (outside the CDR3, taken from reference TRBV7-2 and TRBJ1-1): GAGVSQSPSNKVTEKGKDVELRCDPISGHTALYWYRQSLGQGLEFLIYFQGNSAPDKSGLPSDRFSAERTGGSVSTLTIQRTQQEDSAVYLCASSLLQGPTEAFFGQGTRLTVV.

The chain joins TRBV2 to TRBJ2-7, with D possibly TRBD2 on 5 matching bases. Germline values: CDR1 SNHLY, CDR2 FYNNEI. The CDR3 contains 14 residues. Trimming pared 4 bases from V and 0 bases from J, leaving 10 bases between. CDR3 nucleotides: TGTGCCAGCAGTGGAGGGAGCAGCTCCTACGAGCAGTACTTC. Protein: CASSGGSSSYEQYF.

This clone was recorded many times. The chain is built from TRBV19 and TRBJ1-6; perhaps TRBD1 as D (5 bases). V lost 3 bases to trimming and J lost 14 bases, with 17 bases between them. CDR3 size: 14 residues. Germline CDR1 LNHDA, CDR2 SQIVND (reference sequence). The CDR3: CASSMAAGLDSLHF. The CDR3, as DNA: TGTGCCAGTAGTATGGCGGCAGGGCTCGACTCCCTCCACTTT.

The CDR3 DNA reads TGTGCCAGTAGTACCTTAGATACTAGGGATGAGCAGTTCTTC. Protein product: CASSTLDTRDEQFF. The V and J genes are TRBV19 and TRBJ2-1; TRBD2 might be the D (5 bases). The CDR3 loop spans 14 amino acids. Per the germline V gene, CDR1 is LNHDA and CDR2 is SQIVND (reference sequence). The germline V and J ends were trimmed by 4 bases and 8 bases, with 15 bases remaining between them.

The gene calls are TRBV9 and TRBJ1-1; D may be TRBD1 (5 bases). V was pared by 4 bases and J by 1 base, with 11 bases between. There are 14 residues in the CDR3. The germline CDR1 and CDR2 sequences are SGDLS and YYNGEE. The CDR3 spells CASSPGQPNTEAFF. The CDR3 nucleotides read TGTGCCAGCAGCCCTGGACAACCGAACACTGAAGCTTTCTTT.

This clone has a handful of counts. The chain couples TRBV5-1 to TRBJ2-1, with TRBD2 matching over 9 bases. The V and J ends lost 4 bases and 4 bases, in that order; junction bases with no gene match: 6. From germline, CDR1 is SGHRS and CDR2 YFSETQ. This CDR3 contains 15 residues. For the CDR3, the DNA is TGCGCCAGCAGCCTTAGCGGGAGCGGGTACAATGAGCAGTTCTTC. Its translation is CASSLSGSGYNEQFF.

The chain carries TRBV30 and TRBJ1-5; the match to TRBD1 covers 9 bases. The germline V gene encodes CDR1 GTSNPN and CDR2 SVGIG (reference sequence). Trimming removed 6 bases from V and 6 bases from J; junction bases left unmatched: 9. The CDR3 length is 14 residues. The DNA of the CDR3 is TGTGCCTGTAACAGGGGGCTTCTTGGTCAGCCCCAGCATTTT. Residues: CACNRGLLGQPQHF.

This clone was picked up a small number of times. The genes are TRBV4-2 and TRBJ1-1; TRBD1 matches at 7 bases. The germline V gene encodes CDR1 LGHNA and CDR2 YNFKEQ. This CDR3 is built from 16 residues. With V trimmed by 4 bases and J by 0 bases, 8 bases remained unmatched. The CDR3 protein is CASSLHPGQLNTEAFF. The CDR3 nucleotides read TGTGCCAGCAGCCTTCACCCGGGACAGCTGAACACTGAAGCTTTCTTT.

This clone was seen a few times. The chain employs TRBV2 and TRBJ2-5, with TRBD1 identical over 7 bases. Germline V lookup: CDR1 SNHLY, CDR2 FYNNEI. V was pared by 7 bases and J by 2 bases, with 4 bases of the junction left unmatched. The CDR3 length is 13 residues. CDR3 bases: TGTGCCAGCATTAGGGACAGACAAGAGACCCAGTACTTC. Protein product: CASIRDRQETQYF.

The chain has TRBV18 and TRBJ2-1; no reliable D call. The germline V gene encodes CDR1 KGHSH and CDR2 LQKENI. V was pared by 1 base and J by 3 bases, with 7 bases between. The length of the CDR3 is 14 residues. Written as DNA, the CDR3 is TGTGCCAGCTCACCACGACTCGACTACAATGAGCAGTTCTTC. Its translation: CASSPRLDYNEQFF.